This T cell receptor beta chain stems from a study of blood T cell repertoires in COVID-19 (dated by TCRdb to about 2020). In the study overall: Samples covering the acute and convalescent phases of COVID-19 were provided by collaborators in the United States, Italy and Spain. The material from the prospective study consisted of cDNA or gDNA derived from T cells, B-cell-depleted T cells, or PBMCs. Subjects who had been exposed to COVID-19, were actively infected with it, or had recovered from it provided the deeply sampled blood TCRbeta repertoires that made up the dataset. The repertoires were released in a freely available public database intended as a resource for research on the immune response to SARS-CoV-2. Samples came from the ongoing ImmuneRACE study (first 160 participants) plus 1,254 subjects from 6 global collaborators. A de-identified subject ID, COVID-19 status, age in years and sex were almost always included in the sample metadata. Where available, HLA class I and class II types were taken from metadata supplied by the sample provider and were not determined by assay-based typing. Results and caveats for the whole study, not just this receptor: How much clinical and demographic metadata was included differed by source and by participant, and the metadata was provided uncurated.

This clone was counted between two and nine times. No antigen is known for it. It has no much larger one-base neighbor in the sample; base qualities were not kept. Including the terminal cysteine and phenylalanine, the CDR3 comprises 12 residues. Solely the CDR3 DNA is kept, with 36 bases framed from the first base. Trimming removed 5 bases from V and 5 bases from J, leaving 9 bases between the germline ends. Taken from the germline V gene, the CDR1 and CDR2 loops are WSHSY and SAAADI. The immunoSEQ Assay, a bias-controlled multiplex PCR, was used to amplify TCRbeta CDR3 regions from genomic DNA. In the authors' own workflow: The number of nucleated cells in each sample was estimated from the amplification of reference gene primers within the assay. To quantify the absolute abundance of each unique TCRbeta CDR3 rearrangement, sequence reads were collapsed and filtered. For each sample, productive Simpson clonality was calculated by taking the square root of Simpson's diversity index across productive rearrangements. Held by TCRdb, this immuneACCESS table contains in-frame sequences only and omits some clones. Under half of the omission traces to an unresolved V gene where checked; the cause of the rest is unknown. For V, J and clone size, that table is used; D and trimming come from the DNA. The sample contains 110,000 or so clones, 81% of them found a single time. About 1.6% of the sample is held by the ten biggest clonotypes.

The collaborating institutions used their own protocols to collect whole blood in K2EDTA tubes. For TCRbeta analysis, collaborators shipped samples in one of three forms: frozen whole blood, isolated PBMCs, or DNA extracted from either of those sample types. Sequencing was carried out using peripheral blood. This chain joins TRBV10-2 to TRBJ1-1; the D gene is possibly TRBD1, with 6 bases matching. This TCR came from a man in his fifties with acute or convalescent COVID-19. This receptor has the CDR3 CASSSGVTEAFF. In nucleotides, the sequence is TGCGCCAGCAGTTCAGGGGTAACTGAAGCTTTCTTT.